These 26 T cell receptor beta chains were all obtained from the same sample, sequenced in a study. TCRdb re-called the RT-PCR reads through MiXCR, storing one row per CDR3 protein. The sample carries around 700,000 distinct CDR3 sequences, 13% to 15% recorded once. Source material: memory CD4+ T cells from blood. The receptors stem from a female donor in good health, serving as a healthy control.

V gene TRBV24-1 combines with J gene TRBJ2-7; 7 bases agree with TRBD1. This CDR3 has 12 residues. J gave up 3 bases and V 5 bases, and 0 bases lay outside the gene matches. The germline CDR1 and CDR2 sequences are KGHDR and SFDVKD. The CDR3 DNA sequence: TGTGCCACCAGTGGGGACAGCTACGAGCAGTACTTC. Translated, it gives CATSGDSYEQYF.

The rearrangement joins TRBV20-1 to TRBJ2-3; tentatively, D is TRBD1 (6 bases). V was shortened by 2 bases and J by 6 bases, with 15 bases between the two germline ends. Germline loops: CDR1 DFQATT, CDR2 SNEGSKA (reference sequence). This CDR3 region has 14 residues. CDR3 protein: CSARTGLGEDTQYF. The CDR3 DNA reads TGCAGTGCTAGAACAGGGCTAGGAGAGGATACGCAGTATTTT.

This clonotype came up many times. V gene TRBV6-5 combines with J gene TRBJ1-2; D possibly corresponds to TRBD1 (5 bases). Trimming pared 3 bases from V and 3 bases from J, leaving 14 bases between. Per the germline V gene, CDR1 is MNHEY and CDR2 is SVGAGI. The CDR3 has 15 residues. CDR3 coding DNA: TGTGCCAGCAGTTATGAATCTCGGGGGTACTATGGCTACACCTTC. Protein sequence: CASSYESRGYYGYTF.

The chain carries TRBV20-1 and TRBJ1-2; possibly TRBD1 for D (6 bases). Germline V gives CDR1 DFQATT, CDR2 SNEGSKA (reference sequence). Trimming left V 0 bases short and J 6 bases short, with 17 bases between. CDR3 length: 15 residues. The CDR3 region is CSAREGGARVDGYTF. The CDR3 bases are TGCAGTGCTAGAGAGGGGGGGGCGCGAGTGGATGGCTACACCTTC.

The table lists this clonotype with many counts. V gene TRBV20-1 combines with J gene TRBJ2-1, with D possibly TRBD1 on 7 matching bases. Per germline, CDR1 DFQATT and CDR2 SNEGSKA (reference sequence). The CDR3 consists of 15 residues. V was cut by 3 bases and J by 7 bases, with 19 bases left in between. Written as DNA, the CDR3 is TGCAGTGCTAGTTTTAGGTCAGGGGGGTTAAATGAGCAGTTCTTC. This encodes CSASFRSGGLNEQFF.

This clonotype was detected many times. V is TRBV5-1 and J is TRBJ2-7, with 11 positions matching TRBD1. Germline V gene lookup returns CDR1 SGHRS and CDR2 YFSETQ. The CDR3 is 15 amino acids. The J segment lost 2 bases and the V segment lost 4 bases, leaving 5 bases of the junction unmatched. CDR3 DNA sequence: TGCGCCAGCAGCCTACGGGACAGGGGGACCTACGAGCAGTACTTC. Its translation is CASSLRDRGTYEQYF.

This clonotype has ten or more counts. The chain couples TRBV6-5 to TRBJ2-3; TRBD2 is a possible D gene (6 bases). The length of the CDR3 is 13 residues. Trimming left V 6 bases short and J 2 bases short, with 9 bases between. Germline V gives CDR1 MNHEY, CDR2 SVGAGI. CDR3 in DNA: TGTGCCAGCAGGGACTATACCACAGATACGCAGTATTTT. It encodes CASRDYTTDTQYF.

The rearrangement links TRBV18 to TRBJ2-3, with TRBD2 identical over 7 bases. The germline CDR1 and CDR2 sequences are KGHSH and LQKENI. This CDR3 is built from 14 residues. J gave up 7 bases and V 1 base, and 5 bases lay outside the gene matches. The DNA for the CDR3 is TGTGCCAGCTCACCACAGCGGGGCCTGAATACGCAGTATTTT. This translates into CASSPQRGLNTQYF.

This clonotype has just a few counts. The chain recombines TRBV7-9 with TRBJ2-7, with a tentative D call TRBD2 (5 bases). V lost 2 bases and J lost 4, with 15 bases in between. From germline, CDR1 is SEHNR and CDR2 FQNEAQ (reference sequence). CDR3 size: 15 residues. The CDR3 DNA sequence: TGTGCCAGCAGCTTAAGATCCGGGATTGCGTACGAGCAGTACTTC. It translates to CASSLRSGIAYEQYF.

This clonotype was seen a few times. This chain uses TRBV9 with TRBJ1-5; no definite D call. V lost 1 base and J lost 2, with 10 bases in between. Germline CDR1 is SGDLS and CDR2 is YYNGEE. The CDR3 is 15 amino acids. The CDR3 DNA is TGTGCCAGCAGCGTATCAGCCGGTGGCAATCAGCCCCAGCATTTT. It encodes CASSVSAGGNQPQHF.

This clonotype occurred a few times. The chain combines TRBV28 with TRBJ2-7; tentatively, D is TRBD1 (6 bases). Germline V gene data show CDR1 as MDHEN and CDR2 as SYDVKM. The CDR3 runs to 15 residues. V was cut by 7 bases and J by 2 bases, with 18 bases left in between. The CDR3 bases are TGTGCCAGCATCCCAGGGGACGAAACAACCTACGAGCAGTACTTC. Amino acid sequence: CASIPGDETTYEQYF.

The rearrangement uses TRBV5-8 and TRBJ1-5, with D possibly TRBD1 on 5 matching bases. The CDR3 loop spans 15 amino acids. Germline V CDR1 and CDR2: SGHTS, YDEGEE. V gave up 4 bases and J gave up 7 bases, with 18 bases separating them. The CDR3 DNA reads TGTGCCAGCAGCCCAACGCAGGGATACGACCAGCCCCAGCATTTT. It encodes CASSPTQGYDQPQHF.

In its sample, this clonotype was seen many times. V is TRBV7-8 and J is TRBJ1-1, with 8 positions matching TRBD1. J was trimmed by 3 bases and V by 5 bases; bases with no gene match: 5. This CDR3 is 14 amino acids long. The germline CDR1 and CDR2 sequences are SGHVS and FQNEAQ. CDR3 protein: CASSPQGADTEAFF. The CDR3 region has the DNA TGTGCCAGCAGCCCCCAGGGGGCGGACACTGAAGCTTTCTTT. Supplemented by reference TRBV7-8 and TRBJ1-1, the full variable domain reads GAGVSQSPRYKVAKRGQDVALRCDPISGHVSLFWYQQALGQGPEFLTYFQNEAQLDKSGLPSDRFFAERPEGSVSTLKIQRTQQEDSAVYLCASSPQGADTEAFFGQGTRLTVV.

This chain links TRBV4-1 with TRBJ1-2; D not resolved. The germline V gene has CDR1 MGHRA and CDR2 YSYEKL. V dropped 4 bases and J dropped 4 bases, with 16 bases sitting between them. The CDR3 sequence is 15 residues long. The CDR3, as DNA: TGCGCCAGCAGCCGAAGAGCGAAGGAGCTCTATGGCTACACCTTC. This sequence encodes CASSRRAKELYGYTF.

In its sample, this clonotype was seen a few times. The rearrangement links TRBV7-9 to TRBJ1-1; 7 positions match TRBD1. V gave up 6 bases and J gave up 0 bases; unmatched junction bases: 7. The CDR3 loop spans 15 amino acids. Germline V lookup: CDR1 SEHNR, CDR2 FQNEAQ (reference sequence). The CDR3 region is CASRQDRLMNTEAFF. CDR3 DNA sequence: TGTGCCAGCAGGCAGGACAGGCTAATGAACACTGAAGCTTTCTTT.

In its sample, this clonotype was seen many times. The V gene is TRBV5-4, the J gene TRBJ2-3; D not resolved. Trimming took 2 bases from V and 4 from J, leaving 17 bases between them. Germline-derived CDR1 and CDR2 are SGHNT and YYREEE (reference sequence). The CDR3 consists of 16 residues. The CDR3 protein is CASSFGSNKGPDTQYF. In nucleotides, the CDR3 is TGTGCCAGCAGCTTTGGTAGCAATAAGGGTCCAGATACGCAGTATTTT.

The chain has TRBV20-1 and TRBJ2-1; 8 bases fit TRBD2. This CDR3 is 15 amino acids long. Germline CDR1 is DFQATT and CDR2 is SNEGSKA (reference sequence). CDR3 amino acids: CSQPPHSGNYNEQFF. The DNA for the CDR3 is TGCAGCCAACCGCCCCATAGCGGGAACTACAATGAGCAGTTCTTC.

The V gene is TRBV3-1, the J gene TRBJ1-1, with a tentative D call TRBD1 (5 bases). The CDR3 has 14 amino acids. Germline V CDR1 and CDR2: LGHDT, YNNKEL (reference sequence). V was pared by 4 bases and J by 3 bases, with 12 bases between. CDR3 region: CASSRQGDHTEAFF. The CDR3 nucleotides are TGTGCCAGCAGCCGTCAGGGTGACCACACTGAAGCTTTCTTT.

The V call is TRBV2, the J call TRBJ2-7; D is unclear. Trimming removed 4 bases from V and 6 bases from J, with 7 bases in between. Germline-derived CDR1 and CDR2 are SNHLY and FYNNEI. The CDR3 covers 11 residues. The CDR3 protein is CASSGTVEQYF. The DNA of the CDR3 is TGTGCCAGCAGTGGAACAGTCGAGCAGTACTTC.

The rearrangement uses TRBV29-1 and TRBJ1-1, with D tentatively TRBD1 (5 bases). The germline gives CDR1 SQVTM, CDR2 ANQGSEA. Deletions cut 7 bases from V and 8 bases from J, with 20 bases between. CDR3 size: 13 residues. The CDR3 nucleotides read TGCAGCGGGCGTCGGACATCCGGGAGCGAAGCTTTCTTT. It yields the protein CSGRRTSGSEAFF.

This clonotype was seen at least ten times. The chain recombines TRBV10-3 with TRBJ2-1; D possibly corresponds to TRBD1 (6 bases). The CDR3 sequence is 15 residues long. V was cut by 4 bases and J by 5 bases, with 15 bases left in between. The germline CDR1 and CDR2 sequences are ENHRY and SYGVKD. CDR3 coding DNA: TGTGCCATCAGTGCAGGGGCAGGGGTGAACAATGAGCAGTTCTTC. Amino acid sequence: CAISAGAGVNNEQFF.

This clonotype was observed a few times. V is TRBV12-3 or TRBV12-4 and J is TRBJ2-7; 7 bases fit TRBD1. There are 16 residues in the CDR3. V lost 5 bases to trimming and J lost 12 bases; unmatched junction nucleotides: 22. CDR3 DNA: TGTGCCAGCAGTCACCGCCGGGACAGCGGTTCCCCTAAGCTGTACTTC. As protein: CASSHRRDSGSPKLYF.

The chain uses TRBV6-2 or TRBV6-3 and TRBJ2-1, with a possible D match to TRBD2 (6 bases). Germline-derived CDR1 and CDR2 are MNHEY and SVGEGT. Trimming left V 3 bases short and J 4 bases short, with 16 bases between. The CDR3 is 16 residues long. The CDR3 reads CASSYYSAGSYNEQFF. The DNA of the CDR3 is TGTGCCAGCAGTTATTATTCAGCGGGCAGTTACAATGAGCAGTTCTTC.

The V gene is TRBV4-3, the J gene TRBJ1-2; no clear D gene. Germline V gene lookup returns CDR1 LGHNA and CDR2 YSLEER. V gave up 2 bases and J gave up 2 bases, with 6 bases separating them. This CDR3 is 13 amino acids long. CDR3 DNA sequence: TGCGCCAGCAGCCAATTTCAGAACTATGGCTACACCTTC. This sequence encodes CASSQFQNYGYTF.

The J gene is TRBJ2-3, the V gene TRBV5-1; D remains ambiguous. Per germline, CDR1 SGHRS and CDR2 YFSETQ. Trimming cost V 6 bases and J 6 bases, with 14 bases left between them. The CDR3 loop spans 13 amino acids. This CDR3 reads CASIGSVSDTQYF. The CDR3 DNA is TGCGCCAGCATAGGCTCTGTGTCCGATACGCAGTATTTT.

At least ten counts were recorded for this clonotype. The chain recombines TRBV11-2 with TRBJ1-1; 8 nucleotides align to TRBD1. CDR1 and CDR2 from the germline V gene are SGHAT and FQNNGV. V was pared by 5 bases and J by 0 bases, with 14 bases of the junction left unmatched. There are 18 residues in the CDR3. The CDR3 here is CASSQGARTGIMNTEAFF. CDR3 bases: TGTGCCAGCAGCCAAGGGGCCCGGACAGGGATTATGAACACTGAAGCTTTCTTT.